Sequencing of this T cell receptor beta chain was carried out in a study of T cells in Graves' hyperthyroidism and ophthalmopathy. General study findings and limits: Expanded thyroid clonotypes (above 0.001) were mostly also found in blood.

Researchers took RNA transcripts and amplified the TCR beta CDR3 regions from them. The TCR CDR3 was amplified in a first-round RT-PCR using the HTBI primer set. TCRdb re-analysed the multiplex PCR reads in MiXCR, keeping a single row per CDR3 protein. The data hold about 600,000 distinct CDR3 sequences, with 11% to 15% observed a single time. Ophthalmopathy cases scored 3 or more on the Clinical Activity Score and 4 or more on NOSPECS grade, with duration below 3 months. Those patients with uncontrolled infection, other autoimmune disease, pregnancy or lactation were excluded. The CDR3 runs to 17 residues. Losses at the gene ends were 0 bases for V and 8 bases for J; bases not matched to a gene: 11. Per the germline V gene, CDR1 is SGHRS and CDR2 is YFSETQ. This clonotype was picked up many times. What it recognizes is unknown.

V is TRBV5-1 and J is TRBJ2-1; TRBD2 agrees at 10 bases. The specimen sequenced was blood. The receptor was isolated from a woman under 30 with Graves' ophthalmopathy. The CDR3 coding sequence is TGCGCCAGCAGCTTGGCCGGTCTAGCGGGAGTTCTCGATGAGCAGTTCTTC. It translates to CASSLAGLAGVLDEQFF.